This TCR beta chain was documented in a study of blood T cell repertoires in COVID-19. Profiling relied on immunoSEQ multiplex PCR, and the TCRdb table lists in-frame clones only, not all of them. The sample records 210,000 or so clones, over 80% being singletons. This CDR3 has 14 amino acids. Trimming left V 0 bases short and J 3 bases short, with 10 bases between. Germline values: CDR1 SGHNT, CDR2 YYREEE (reference sequence). This sequence was found in a human donor in a cohort sampled during active COVID-19. The chain links TRBV5-4 to TRBJ2-7; D remains ambiguous. The specimen sequenced was peripheral blood. The CDR3 protein is CASSLDGPGYEQYF. The CDR3 DNA reads TGTGCCAGCAGCTTGGATGGGCCCGGCTACGAGCAGTACTTC. Full variable domain (remainder filled in from reference TRBV5-4 and TRBJ2-7): ETGVTQSPTHLIKTRGQQVTLRCSSQSGHNTVSWYQQALGQGPQFIFQYYREEENGRGNFPPRFSGLQFPNYSSELNVNALELDDSALYLCASSLDGPGYEQYFGPGTRLTVT.